The rows below give T cell receptor beta chains drawn from one sample of a study of shared clonotypes between healthy human individuals. Sequencing used immunoSEQ multiplex PCR; TCRdb keeps in-frame clones, though not all of them. The sample records approximately 460,000 clones, around 77% being singletons. Sequencing was carried out using PBMCs. These receptors all come from a woman aged 40-49 years in good health. Some clones in this sample may be carry-over from other donors' samples. Each CDR3 is given without its conserved first and last residue.

v_gene | CDR3aa
TRBV2 | ASSEQIGRQF
TRBV28 | ASRKTGANVLT
TRBV5-1 | ASSLVGSGGRGTEAF
TRBV29-1 | SVPDREGGQY
TRBV30 | AWSWVGELF
TRBV11-2 | ASNPWTSGNNEQF
TRBV7-2 | ASSLRSGTSGRLEQF
TRBV28 | ASGDPRVPINYGYT
TRBV18 | ASSRDRGREKLF
TRBV7-2 | ASSFERGQETQY
TRBV5-8 | ASSLARFRTVMNTGELF
TRBV6-5 | ASSSAMEEQY
TRBV7-8 | ASSLGTGGVWTEAF
TRBV7-2 | ASSLRGWREGYQETQY
TRBV7-2 | ASSPDRGSRDEQF
TRBV30 | ASETTSGSGYNEQF
TRBV6-5 | ASSPNRGRNEKLF
TRBV27 | ASRVGGSSGASAGQF
TRBV6-5 | ASSYSGQGDAQY
TRBV30 | AWGTPAVSYEQY
TRBV30 | AWDTGSYNEQF
TRBV4-1 | ASSQNRGPGYEQY
TRBV7-2 | ASSLTYSGAEQF
TRBV30 | AWSVQENEKLF
TRBV27 | ASTRTSGIGNEQF
TRBV11-2 | ASSRGQGMPYEQY
TRBV5-1 | ASSSAAGLIYEQY
TRBV29-1 | SVGQDLYGYT
TRBV4-1 | ASSRLGTGNTIY